This note documents a single T cell receptor (beta chain) sequence. The antigen is unknown. The data stem from a study of T-cell memory formation after mild COVID-19. TCRdb re-derived calls from the 5' RACE reads in MiXCR, one entry per CDR3 protein. This table holds approximately 150,000 distinct CDR3 sequences, more than 14% found once. Germline CDR1 SQVTM, CDR2 ANQGSEA. Trimming removed 7 bases at V and 7 bases at J, with 20 bases between. The CDR3 spans 14 residues. Study-wide results and limits: Clones that shrank (day 15 to 85) were balanced CD4/CD8, whereas later expanders leaned CD4+.

Specimen: PBMCs or a T cell subset sorted from them (not recorded which). This TCR was sampled from an adult woman who had mild COVID-19 (a few samples of this study predate the infection). Cell type and time point are not known. V is TRBV29-1 and J is TRBJ2-1, with D maybe TRBD2 (8 bases). The CDR3 here is CSGHRGGRGNEQFF. The CDR3 DNA sequence: TGCAGCGGCCACCGGGGGGGCAGGGGGAATGAGCAGTTCTTC.